The 12 T cell receptor beta chains below come from one sample, sequenced in a study of OX40 agonist ivuxolimab in advanced cancers. TCRdb's table, derived via immunoSEQ multiplex PCR, lists solely in-frame clones and lacks some. This sample yields about 71,000 clones, of which roughly 86% are seen a single time; approximately 2.1% belongs to the top ten. The sample was CD4+ or CD8+ T cells sorted from blood, taken in a trial of the OX40 agonist ivuxolimab. These receptors were collected from an adult with an advanced solid tumor such as melanoma, head and neck, liver or kidney cancer.

The chain links TRBV7-3 to TRBJ2-1; the match to TRBD2 covers 14 bases. Germline trimming cut 2 bases from V and 6 bases from J; bases unmatched to any gene: 9. This CDR3 is 18 amino acids long. Germline V gives CDR1 SGHTA, CDR2 FQGTGA. DNA of the CDR3: TGTGCCAGCAGCTTAGGGACTAGCGGGAGACGTTTGGGCAATGAGCAGTTCTTC. This translates into CASSLGTSGRRLGNEQFF. Full variable domain (outside the CDR3, taken from reference TRBV7-3 and TRBJ2-1): GAGVSQTPSNKVTEKGKYVELRCDPISGHTALYWYRQSLGQGPEFLIYFQGTGAADDSGLPNDRFFAVRPEGSVSTLKIQRTERGDSAVYLCASSLGTSGRRLGNEQFFGPGTRLTVL.

The chain uses TRBV6-6 and TRBJ2-7; D uncertain. Germline V gene data show CDR1 as MNHNY and CDR2 as SVGAGI (reference sequence). V lost 2 bases and J 7 bases, leaving 6 bases between the germline ends. The length of the CDR3 is 11 residues. The CDR3 nucleotides are TGTGCCAGCAGTTACCGATGGGAGCAGTACTTC. Encoded protein: CASSYRWEQYF.

This chain uses TRBV7-9 with TRBJ1-5; TRBD1 is a possible D gene (6 bases). The CDR3 spans 14 residues. Germline CDR1 reads SEHNR; CDR2 reads FQNEAQ (reference sequence). Trimming removed 1 base from V and 6 bases from J, with 10 bases in between. DNA of the CDR3: TGTGCCAGCAGCTTAGAAGAGGGGGTTCAGCCCCAGCATTTT. This sequence encodes CASSLEEGVQPQHF.

This clone was observed a few times. The chain links TRBV4-1 to TRBJ2-1; weak D call: TRBD2 (5 bases). The CDR3 contains 15 residues. CDR1 and CDR2 from the germline V gene are MGHRA and YSYEKL. V lost 2 bases and J lost 8, with 16 bases in between. The CDR3 reads CASSQFRGLRDEQFF. The CDR3 coding sequence is TGCGCCAGCAGCCAATTCAGAGGGCTCAGAGATGAGCAGTTCTTC.

This clone showed up just once. The chain combines TRBV7-8 with TRBJ1-2; no firm D call. Germline V gene data show CDR1 as SGHVS and CDR2 as FQNEAQ. The CDR3 extends over 13 amino acids. Trimming took 3 bases from V and 6 from J, leaving 11 bases between them. The CDR3 nucleotides read TGTGCCAGCAGCTTTGGCAGAAACCATGGCTACACCTTC. Residues: CASSFGRNHGYTF.

The rearrangement uses TRBV11-2 and TRBJ1-2, with D uncertain. V was shortened by 1 base and J by 13 bases, with 13 bases between the two germline ends. Germline CDR1 is SGHAT and CDR2 is FQNNGV. This CDR3 spans 12 amino acids. The CDR3 here is CASSLGETTSTF. As DNA, the CDR3 is TGTGCCAGCAGCTTAGGGGAAACAACTTCCACCTTC.

This chain links TRBV15 with TRBJ1-2; D not resolved. The CDR3 has 15 amino acids. V shed 0 bases and J shed 0 bases, with 8 bases lying between them. Germline assignment: CDR1 LNHNV and CDR2 YYDKDF (reference sequence). CDR3 bases: TGTGCCACCAGCAGAGAGGGAAGTGCTAACTATGGCTACACCTTC. This encodes CATSREGSANYGYTF. The entire variable domain, with the rest obtained from reference TRBV15 and TRBJ1-2, is as follows: DAMVIQNPRYQVTQFGKPVTLSCSQTLNHNVMYWYQQKSSQAPKLLFHYYDKDFNNEADTPDNFQSRRPNTSFCFLDIRSPGLGDTAMYLCATSREGSANYGYTFGSGTRLTVV.

The chain is built from TRBV15 and TRBJ1-2; weak D call: TRBD1 (6 bases). In germline, CDR1 is LNHNV, CDR2 YYDKDF (reference sequence). V lost 7 bases and J lost 7, with 16 bases in between. The CDR3 contains 13 residues. The CDR3: CATTLVQGGGYTF. The CDR3 DNA is TGTGCCACCACCTTGGTACAGGGAGGTGGCTACACCTTC. Using reference TRBV15 and TRBJ1-2 for the parts outside the CDR3, the full variable domain is DAMVIQNPRYQVTQFGKPVTLSCSQTLNHNVMYWYQQKSSQAPKLLFHYYDKDFNNEADTPDNFQSRRPNTSFCFLDIRSPGLGDTAMYLCATTLVQGGGYTFGSGTRLTVV.

The chain links TRBV5-1 to TRBJ1-4, with TRBD1 matching 8 bases. V shed 1 base and J 4 bases; nucleotides not matched to a gene: 9. This CDR3 is built from 17 residues. The germline gives CDR1 SGHRS, CDR2 YFSETQ. CDR3 in amino acids: CASSLRTGKRNNEKLFF. The CDR3 coding sequence is TGCGCCAGCAGCTTGAGGACAGGGAAGCGGAATAATGAAAAACTGTTTTTT.

The chain recombines TRBV19 with TRBJ2-7, with D possibly matching TRBD2 (6 bases). The CDR3 has 15 amino acids. Germline V CDR1 and CDR2: LNHDA, SQIVND (reference sequence). V lost 8 bases and J 3 bases, leaving 20 bases between the germline ends. The CDR3 region has the DNA TGTGCCAGTTCTAAACTAGCAGCAAGCATCTACGAGCAGTACTTC. Its protein product is CASSKLAASIYEQYF.

There are a few counts of this clone. The chain employs TRBV11-2 and TRBJ1-1, with D perhaps TRBD1 (6 bases). Germline loops: CDR1 SGHAT, CDR2 FQNNGV. The CDR3 is 13 residues long. V was clipped by 3 bases and J by 5 bases, with 10 bases between them. CDR3 DNA sequence: TGTGCCAGCAGCTTTGGGGGCGGAACTGAAGCTTTCTTT. Amino acid sequence: CASSFGGGTEAFF.

V is TRBV5-1 and J is TRBJ1-1, with D perhaps TRBD1 (6 bases). The CDR3 has 15 residues. Germline V gene data show CDR1 as SGHRS and CDR2 as YFSETQ. The V gene lost 5 bases and the J gene lost 4 bases, with 18 bases spanning the gap. CDR3 amino acids: CASSENGGVSTEAFF. The DNA of the CDR3 is TGCGCCAGCAGTGAAAACGGGGGCGTATCCACTGAAGCTTTCTTT.